The present T cell receptor beta chain was sequenced within a study of CD8 T cells in Susac syndrome. Random hexamers primed reverse transcription of about 0.45 to 1 ug RNA. TCRdb fed the immunoSEQ multiplex PCR reads into MiXCR, producing one record per CDR3 protein. The sample gives about 300,000 distinct CDR3 sequences, roughly 90% of which show up once; approximately 0.18% is in the top ten. Only one count was recorded for this clonotype. Germline and junction disagree at one end, which may indicate a read error. Germline lookup yields CDR1 PRHDT and CDR2 FYEKMQ (reference sequence). This CDR3 region has 14 residues.

Sequencing was done on a sample of CD8+ T cells from PBMCs. The chain carries TRBV13 and TRBJ1-6, with a weak D call TRBD1 (5 bases). The clonotype was recovered from a human donor with multiple sclerosis. CDR3 in DNA: TGTGCCAGCAGCCTAGGGACGGGAGGTTCACCCCTCCACTTT. The encoded protein is CASSLGTGGSPLHF.